This T cell receptor (beta chain) derives from a study of T-cell memory formation after mild COVID-19. V was clipped by 0 bases and J by 7 bases, with 9 bases between them. Germline-derived CDR1 and CDR2 are MNHEY and SVGEGT. There are 13 residues in the CDR3. Amplification by 5'RACE using constant-segment primers produced TCR alpha and TCR beta cDNA libraries that carried sample barcodes and UMIs. From the 5' RACE reads, TCRdb called clonotypes with MiXCR, one entry per CDR3 protein. The sample yields tens of thousands of distinct CDR3 sequences, approximately 16% seen once. This clonotype was counted a few times.

The TCR sequence derives from an adult woman who had mild COVID-19 (a few samples of this study predate the infection). Cell type and time point are not known. The chain couples TRBV6-2 or TRBV6-3 to TRBJ1-1; D gene ambiguous. Sequencing used PBMCs or a T cell subset sorted from them (not recorded which). Written as DNA, the CDR3 is TGTGCCAGCAGTTACTCCTTGACGGGTGAAGCTTTCTTT. As protein: CASSYSLTGEAFF.